This TCR beta chain was found in a study of cytomegalovirus exposure and HLA in healthy donors. In the PCR, 60 Vbeta and 13 Jbeta primers were used. Profiling relied on immunoSEQ multiplex PCR, and the TCRdb table lists in-frame clones only, not all of them. The sample carries about 100,000 clones, approximately 76% recorded once. Material: PBMCs. The sequence was collected from a man aged 35 to 55 in good health and CMV-seropositive.

The DNA for the CDR3 is TGCGCCAGCAGTGAGTCTTCCGACAGGGAAGGACGTAATTCACCCCTCCACTTT. Protein: CASSESSDREGRNSPLHF. The J gene is TRBJ1-6, the V gene TRBV10-1; 7 nucleotides agree with TRBD1. The V and J ends lost 0 bases and 6 bases, in that order; junction bases with no gene match: 11. This CDR3 is 18 amino acids long. Germline V lookup: CDR1 WNHNN, CDR2 SYGVQD (reference sequence).